The sequence of this T cell receptor beta chain was determined in a study of T cells in Graves' hyperthyroidism and ophthalmopathy. Amplified TCR beta CDR3 regions derived from RNA transcripts. Primed by the HTBI set, a first-round RT-PCR was run on the TCR CDR3. MiXCR, applied by TCRdb to the multiplex PCR reads, yields one record per CDR3 protein. The sample holds hundreds of thousands of distinct CDR3 sequences, less than 15% seen once. The sample holds a few counts of this clonotype. Its ends do not fully match the called genes, so a read error is possible. CDR1 and CDR2 (germline): MGHRA, YSYEKL. The CDR3 spans 16 residues.

The TCR originated in a woman younger than 30 with Graves' hyperthyroidism. V usage is TRBV4-1 and J usage is TRBJ2-3; D assignment may be TRBD1 or TRBD2 (6 bases each). Material for sequencing was blood. The DNA for the CDR3 is TGCGCCGGCAGCCGAGGCTTCGGGGGCTCGACAGATACGCAGTATTTT. Encoded protein: CAGSRGFGGSTDTQYF.